This TCR beta chain appears in the sequencing data of a study of cytomegalovirus exposure and HLA in healthy donors. Whereas donors were nominally healthy upon sampling, unrecorded immune exposures were probable. General study findings and limits: One later analysis reportedly identified an Asian-associated ancestry cluster that showed fewer N-insertions than the approximately 700-donor mean. According to an earlier analysis, most TCR beta V segments yielded productive rearrangements about 87% or about 30% of the time. TCR beta chains numbering some 160 were designated cytomegalovirus-associated.

V dropped 3 bases and J dropped 6 bases, with 13 bases sitting between them. Germline V CDR1 and CDR2: SGHDT, YYEEEE. The CDR3 runs to 15 residues. This clone has a handful of counts. Its target is unknown. The PCR was carried out with 60 Vbeta primers and 13 Jbeta primers. Method: immunoSEQ multiplex PCR; TCRdb's copy keeps in-frame clones and lacks some. The profile shows about 110,000 clones, over 60% of them singletons. This chain joins TRBV5-6 and TRBJ1-6, with a possible D match to TRBD1 (6 bases). The specimen was PBMCs. This receptor was identified in a man aged 25-40 years in good health and CMV-seropositive. The CDR3 reads CASSSGGAGNSPLHF. In DNA form, the CDR3 reads TGTGCCAGCAGCTCGGGGGGGGCTGGTAATTCACCCCTCCACTTT.